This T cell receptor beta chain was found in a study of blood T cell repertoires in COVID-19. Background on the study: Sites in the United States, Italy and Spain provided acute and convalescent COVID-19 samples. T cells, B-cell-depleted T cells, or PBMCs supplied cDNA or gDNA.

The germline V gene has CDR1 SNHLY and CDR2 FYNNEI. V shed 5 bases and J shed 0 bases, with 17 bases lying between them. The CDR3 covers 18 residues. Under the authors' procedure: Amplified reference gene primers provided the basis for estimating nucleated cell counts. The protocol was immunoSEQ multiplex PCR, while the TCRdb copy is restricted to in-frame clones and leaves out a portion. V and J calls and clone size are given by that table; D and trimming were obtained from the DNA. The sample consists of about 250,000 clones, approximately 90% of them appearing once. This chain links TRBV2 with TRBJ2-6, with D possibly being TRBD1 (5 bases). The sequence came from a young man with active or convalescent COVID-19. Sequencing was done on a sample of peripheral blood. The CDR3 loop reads CASSNRRDFYSGANVLTF. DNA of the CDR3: TGTGCCAGCAGTAACCGCAGGGATTTCTACTCTGGGGCCAACGTCCTGACTTTC.